Below are 20 T cell receptor beta chains sequenced from a single sample in a study of blood T cells in healthy people across ages. Together with a sample-barcoded 5' primer, a J-beta primer mix was included in a second PCR lasting roughly 6 to 12 cycles. TCRdb reprocessed the 5' RACE reads with MiXCR, giving one entry per CDR3 protein. This repertoire shows about 830,000 distinct CDR3 sequences, around 68% found once; its top ten account for roughly 26%. Material: blood. The receptors derive from a man between 25 and 39 years old in good health.

The chain recombines TRBV27 with TRBJ2-2; 9 nucleotides agree with TRBD1. Unmatched junction bases numbered 2, after V lost 4 bases and J lost 5 bases. The germline V gene encodes CDR1 MNHEY and CDR2 SMNVEV (reference sequence). The CDR3 has 14 residues. CDR3 region: CASSSGTGTGELFF. CDR3 DNA: TGTGCCAGCAGTTCTGGGACAGGGACCGGGGAGCTGTTTTTT.

The chain combines TRBV29-1 with TRBJ1-1, with D tentatively TRBD1 (6 bases). CDR1 SQVTM and CDR2 ANQGSEA come from the germline V gene. Trimming stripped 6 bases from V and 1 base from J, with 12 bases between. The CDR3 runs 13 residues. The CDR3 region is CSVAGAWNTEAFF. Written as DNA, the CDR3 is TGCAGCGTCGCAGGGGCTTGGAACACTGAAGCTTTCTTT.

The rearrangement joins TRBV29-1 to TRBJ1-1; D is perhaps TRBD1 (6 bases). The CDR3 length is 13 residues. Germline values: CDR1 SQVTM, CDR2 ANQGSEA. V was pared by 7 bases and J by 0 bases, with 12 bases between. This CDR3 is CSADGQMNTEAFF. CDR3 DNA: TGCAGCGCCGATGGACAGATGAACACTGAAGCTTTCTTT. Complete variable domain (other parts from reference TRBV29-1 and TRBJ1-1): SAVISQKPSRDICQRGTSLTIQCQVDSQVTMMFWYRQQPGQSLTLIATANQGSEATYESGFVIDKFPISRPNLTFSTLTVSNMSPEDSSIYLCSADGQMNTEAFFGQGTRLTVV.

This chain joins TRBV4-1 and TRBJ1-2; no definite D call. V gave up 3 bases and J gave up 7 bases, with 18 bases separating them. CDR1 and CDR2 (germline): MGHRA, YSYEKL. The CDR3 runs to 15 residues. CDR3 in amino acids: CASSHATGSLSGYTF. CDR3 DNA sequence: TGCGCCAGCAGCCATGCCACCGGGAGTCTGAGTGGCTACACCTTC.

This clonotype has a handful of counts. The chain carries TRBV29-1 and TRBJ2-7; maybe TRBD2 (5 bases). This CDR3 is built from 14 residues. V shed 5 bases and J shed 0 bases, with 14 bases lying between them. Germline loops: CDR1 SQVTM, CDR2 ANQGSEA. The CDR3 protein is CSVLGDQSSYEQYF. The DNA for the CDR3 is TGCAGCGTTCTGGGAGACCAGTCCTCCTACGAGCAGTACTTC.

This clonotype has just one count. V is TRBV15 and J is TRBJ2-4; D may be TRBD2 (6 bases). Trimming shortened V by 3 bases and J by 13 bases, and 25 bases separated the two germline ends. Germline CDR1 LNHNV, CDR2 YYDKDF (reference sequence). CDR3 length: 16 amino acids. CDR3 loop: CATSSHLGLRAREQYF. The CDR3 DNA reads TGTGCCACCAGCAGCCACCTGGGACTCAGAGCTCGGGAGCAGTACTTC.

The chain couples TRBV28 to TRBJ1-2; D perhaps matches TRBD1 (5 bases). The V and J ends lost 6 bases and 4 bases respectively, with 9 bases between them. This CDR3 spans 12 amino acids. CDR1 is MDHEN and CDR2 is SYDVKM in the germline V gene. DNA of the CDR3: TGTGCCAGCAGCGAGGGGCTCTATGGCTACACCTTC. Encoded protein: CASSEGLYGYTF.

The chain joins TRBV12-3 or TRBV12-4 to TRBJ2-7, with 9 positions matching TRBD2. The CDR3 spans 17 residues. Unmatched junction bases numbered 14, after V lost 3 bases and J lost 5 bases. CDR3 DNA sequence: TGTGCCAGCAGTTTCAAGAAGCTGGGGCGGGAGGGCCACGAGCAGTACTTC. It encodes CASSFKKLGREGHEQYF.

This clonotype was counted a few times. Possible read error: a much larger clone is one base away. The chain carries TRBV13 and TRBJ2-7; the match to TRBD1 covers 10 bases. The V gene's germline CDR1 is PRHDT and CDR2 FYEKMQ (reference sequence). The CDR3 is made up of 14 amino acids. CDR3 loop: CTSSSGQGAYEQYF. The CDR3 nucleotides read TGTACCAGCAGCTCAGGACAGGGGGCCTACGAGCAGTACTTC.

The rearrangement joins TRBV28 to TRBJ2-1; D is possibly TRBD1 (5 bases). CDR3 length equals 15 residues. Germline V gene lookup returns CDR1 MDHEN and CDR2 SYDVKM. The V end was cut by 6 bases, the J end by 3 bases, with 15 bases between. The CDR3 region is CASSMGPDCYNEQFF. For the CDR3, the DNA is TGTGCCAGCAGCATGGGGCCTGACTGCTACAATGAGCAGTTCTTC.

The V gene is TRBV7-9, the J gene TRBJ2-5; weak D call: TRBD2 (5 bases). The J call may be wrong; the DNA end is better matched by TRBJ2-7. This CDR3 is 15 amino acids long. CDR1 is SEHNR, CDR2 FQNEAQ, per germline (reference sequence). The CDR3 here is CASSLDPHDYYEQYF. CDR3 in DNA: TGTGCCAGCAGCTTAGACCCCCATGACTACTACGAGCAGTACTTC.

With respect to this clonotype: One junction end does not reproduce the germline sequence, and a read error may be involved. The J gene is TRBJ1-2, the V gene TRBV12-3 or TRBV12-4; D is perhaps TRBD1 (5 bases). CDR3 length: 15 amino acids. Here the CDR3 reads CASSLSGEGHYGYIF. The CDR3 region has the DNA TGTGCCAGCAGTTTGTCGGGGGAGGGTCACTATGGCTACATCTTC.

A few counts support this clonotype. CDR3 in amino acids: CSVGRLVDEQFF. In nucleotides, the CDR3 is TGCAGCGTTGGCCGGTTGGTCGATGAGCAGTTCTTC. The genes are TRBV29-1 and TRBJ2-1; D unresolved. Per the germline V gene, CDR1 is SQVTM and CDR2 is ANQGSEA. This CDR3 has 12 residues. V gave up 4 bases and J gave up 8 bases, with 12 bases separating them.

CDR3 coding DNA: TGCAGCTCCGACGGGGGGCTCTATGGCTACACCTTC. Translation: CSSDGGLYGYTF. This chain connects TRBV29-1 to TRBJ1-2; weak D call: TRBD1 (6 bases). Germline V gene lookup returns CDR1 SQVTM and CDR2 ANQGSEA. Trimming left V 8 bases short and J 4 bases short, with 14 bases between. This CDR3 contains 12 residues. The entire variable domain, with the rest obtained from reference TRBV29-1 and TRBJ1-2, is as follows: SAVISQKPSRDICQRGTSLTIQCQVDSQVTMMFWYRQQPGQSLTLIATANQGSEATYESGFVIDKFPISRPNLTFSTLTVSNMSPEDSSIYLCSSDGGLYGYTFGSGTRLTVV.

The chain carries TRBV18 and TRBJ1-1; perhaps TRBD1 as D (5 bases). Trimming took 2 bases from V and 6 from J, leaving 10 bases between them. CDR3 length: 13 amino acids. Germline CDR1 and CDR2: KGHSH and LQKENI. The CDR3 here is CASSPGGEPEAFF. As DNA, the CDR3 is TGTGCCAGCTCACCAGGAGGGGAACCTGAAGCTTTCTTT.

The chain carries TRBV10-3 and TRBJ2-3, with TRBD2 matching 13 bases. V lost 6 bases and J lost 2; bases outside the gene matches: 2. Germline V gene sequence: CDR1 ENHRY, CDR2 SYGVKD. CDR3 length equals 15 residues. The CDR3 DNA reads TGTGCCATCAGAGGACTAGCGGGGGACACAGATACGCAGTATTTT. Protein: CAIRGLAGDTDTQYF.

The rearrangement uses TRBV4-3 and TRBJ2-3, with 7 bases lining up with TRBD1. This CDR3 spans 16 amino acids. Germline CDR1 LGHNA, CDR2 YSLEER. Losses at the gene ends were 2 bases for V and 0 bases for J; bases not matched to a gene: 5. The CDR3 bases are TGCGCCAGCAGCCAACTGGGACAGCCTAGCACAGATACGCAGTATTTT. Residues: CASSQLGQPSTDTQYF.

The rearrangement links TRBV12-3 or TRBV12-4 to TRBJ2-7; tentatively, D is TRBD1 or TRBD2 (5 bases each). This CDR3 contains 14 residues. Trimming cost V 3 bases and J 6 bases, with 15 bases left between them. CDR3 sequence (DNA): TGTGCCAGCAGTTTTATCGAGGGTGGGGGCGAGCAGTACTTC. Residues: CASSFIEGGGEQYF.

Concerning this clonotype itself: At one end, the junction sequence differs from germline, possibly due to a read error. The chain couples TRBV4-2 to TRBJ2-4; D is tentatively TRBD1 or TRBD2 (6 bases each). The CDR3 is 14 residues long. Germline CDR1 reads LGHNA; CDR2 reads YNFKEQ. The CDR3 coding sequence is TGTGTCAGCAGCCAAGACGGAGGGGGAAACATTCAGTACTTC. It codes for CVSSQDGGGNIQYF.

The chain links TRBV10-3 to TRBJ2-3; D is uncertain. The CDR3 totals 15 residues. Germline CDR1 ENHRY, CDR2 SYGVKD. V lost 6 bases to trimming and J lost 4 bases, with 17 bases between them. The CDR3 DNA reads as TGTGCCATCAGGGGCCCTTACGAGATCGCAGATACGCAGTATTTT. It translates to CAIRGPYEIADTQYF.